These 9 T cell receptor beta chains were all obtained from the same sample, sequenced in a study of PD-1 blockade in mismatch repair-deficient tumors. Profiled with immunoSEQ multiplex PCR; TCRdb holds only in-frame clones, not every one. The sample holds about 60,000 clones, more than 70% seen once. Sequenced material: peripheral blood, taken 52 weeks after starting pembrolizumab. All receptors derive from an adult with mismatch repair-deficient cancer.

This clone appeared a single time. The DNA of the CDR3 is TGCGCCAGCAGCCTGCAAGAGTCCTACAATGAGCAGTTCTTC. This translates into CASSLQESYNEQFF. The chain carries TRBV4-3 and TRBJ2-1; D unclear. The CDR3 sequence is 14 residues long. The V and J ends lost 4 bases and 1 base respectively, with 8 bases between them. Germline V gives CDR1 LGHNA, CDR2 YSLEER.

The chain recombines TRBV2 with TRBJ2-3, with D perhaps being TRBD1 or TRBD2 (6 bases each). Germline-derived CDR1 and CDR2 are SNHLY and FYNNEI. The CDR3 sequence is 15 residues long. Trimming pared 6 bases from V and 11 bases from J, leaving 24 bases between. The DNA of the CDR3 is TGTGCCAGCAGCCTTCAGGGGCCTACCGGGGGTGTGCAGTATTTT. Translating gives CASSLQGPTGGVQYF. The variable domain in full, with the rest retrieved from reference TRBV2 and TRBJ2-3, is EPEVTQTPSHQVTQMGQEVILRCVPISNHLYFYWYRQILGQKVEFLVSFYNNEISEKSEIFDDQFSVERPDGSNFTLKIRSTKLEDSAMYFCASSLQGPTGGVQYFGPGTRLTVL.

The chain recombines TRBV11-1 with TRBJ2-7, with 10 bases aligning to TRBD1. V gave up 6 bases and J gave up 8 bases; unmatched junction bases: 7. Germline assignment: CDR1 SGHAT and CDR2 FQDESV (reference sequence). CDR3 length: 13 residues. Here the CDR3 DNA reads TGTGCCAGCAGTCGGGACAGGGGAGTCCAGCAGTACTTC. This codes for CASSRDRGVQQYF.

The chain employs TRBV6-5 and TRBJ2-5; D gene uncertain. Germline CDR1 reads MNHEY; CDR2 reads SVGAGI. The CDR3 consists of 14 residues. V was clipped by 2 bases and J by 5 bases, with 12 bases between them. The chain's CDR3 is CASSYPSAWETQYF. The CDR3, as DNA: TGTGCCAGCAGTTACCCAAGCGCCTGGGAGACCCAGTACTTC.

In DNA form, the CDR3 reads TGTGCCAGCTCACCTAACACTGAAGCTTTCTTT. Translating it yields CASSPNTEAFF. The chain links TRBV18 to TRBJ1-1; D remains ambiguous. Germline CDR1 KGHSH, CDR2 LQKENI. V was shortened by 3 bases and J by 2 bases, with 1 base between the two germline ends. The CDR3 runs 11 residues.

In this sample, this clone turned up once. The chain links TRBV7-2 to TRBJ2-6; tentative D call: TRBD2 (5 bases). The germline CDR1 and CDR2 sequences are SGHTA and FQGNSA. The CDR3 spans 18 residues. V gave up 2 bases and J gave up 0 bases, with 14 bases separating them. CDR3 in DNA: TGTGCCAGCAGCTTACGGCGGGTAGTTTACTCTGGGGCCAACGTCCTGACTTTC. Translated, it gives CASSLRRVVYSGANVLTF.

The sample holds one count of this clone. CDR3 sequence: CASSDGLAKNIQYF. Here the CDR3 DNA reads TGCGCCAGCAGTGACGGACTAGCCAAAAACATTCAGTACTTC. The chain employs TRBV10-1 and TRBJ2-4; D might be TRBD2 (5 bases). V gave up 3 bases and J gave up 0 bases, with 6 bases separating them. Looked up from germline, CDR1 is WNHNN and CDR2 is SYGVQD (reference sequence). The CDR3 has 14 amino acids.

V is TRBV4-1 and J is TRBJ2-2, with D tentatively TRBD1 (6 bases). From germline, CDR1 is MGHRA and CDR2 YSYEKL. Trimming removed 1 base from V and 2 bases from J, with 11 bases in between. This CDR3 has 16 residues. DNA of the CDR3: TGCGCCAGCAGCCAAGTAGGGACACCAAACACCGGGGAGCTGTTTTTT. It yields the protein CASSQVGTPNTGELFF.

The chain recombines TRBV6-8 with TRBJ2-1, with D perhaps assigned TRBD1 or TRBD2 (6 bases each). This CDR3 has 14 amino acids. Trimming cost V 2 bases and J 2 bases, with 7 bases left between them. Germline V gives CDR1 MNHGY, CDR2 SAAAGT. CDR3 region: CASSYRGAYNEQFF. CDR3 sequence (DNA): TGTGCCAGCAGTTACAGGGGGGCCTACAATGAGCAGTTCTTC.